The entry that follows covers one TCR beta chain sequence. The method was immunoSEQ multiplex PCR; TCRdb's version includes in-frame clones alone and lacks a portion of them. The table lists tens of thousands of clones, roughly 88% of them singletons. The CDR3 totals 14 residues. The germline gives CDR1 KGHSH, CDR2 LQKENI. V lost 2 bases and J 7 bases, leaving 12 bases between the germline ends. The sample comes from a study of blood T cell repertoires in COVID-19. J is TRBJ2-1 and V is TRBV18; a possible D gene is TRBD1 (5 bases). The receptor comes from a woman between 65 and 79 years old with acute or convalescent COVID-19. The material sequenced was peripheral blood. The CDR3 sequence: CASSPRGRVNEQFF. CDR3 DNA sequence: TGTGCCAGCTCACCAAGGGGTCGGGTGAATGAGCAGTTCTTC.